Below are 7 T cell receptor beta chains sequenced from a single sample in a study of blood T cell repertoires in COVID-19. Data came from immunoSEQ multiplex PCR; TCRdb stores just in-frame clones and leaves some out. The sample includes about 280,000 clones, roughly 86% of them seen just once. Material for sequencing was PBMCs or T cells enriched from blood (not recorded which). The receptors come from a woman aged 60-75 years who had recovered from COVID-19.

This clone was picked up a small number of times. The V and J genes are TRBV7-3 and TRBJ2-7; 10 nucleotides agree with TRBD1. The V and J ends lost 5 bases and 2 bases, in that order; junction bases with no gene match: 3. The CDR3 spans 14 residues. The germline V gene encodes CDR1 SGHTA and CDR2 FQGTGA. This chain's CDR3 is CASSPTGGPYEQYF. The CDR3 DNA reads as TGTGCCAGCAGCCCGACAGGGGGCCCCTACGAGCAGTACTTC. The variable domain in full, with the rest retrieved from reference TRBV7-3 and TRBJ2-7, is GAGVSQTPSNKVTEKGKYVELRCDPISGHTALYWYRQSLGQGPEFLIYFQGTGAADDSGLPNDRFFAVRPEGSVSTLKIQRTERGDSAVYLCASSPTGGPYEQYFGPGTRLTVT.

CDR3 bases: TGCAGCGGGCGACAGGGAAACACTGAAGCTTTCTTT. It is translated as CSGRQGNTEAFF. This chain links TRBV29-1 with TRBJ1-1; 7 nucleotides line up with TRBD1. Trimming took 7 bases from V and 2 from J; bases not matched to a gene: 4. CDR3 length: 12 residues. Germline lookup yields CDR1 SQVTM and CDR2 ANQGSEA.

This clone was counted only a few times. This rearrangement joins TRBV28 to TRBJ1-1, with 11 nucleotides matching TRBD1. V lost 6 bases and J lost 4; bases outside the gene matches: 13. CDR1 is MDHEN, CDR2 SYDVKM, per germline. The CDR3 is 17 residues long. The CDR3 loop reads CASSPGQGAWTATEAFF. The CDR3 nucleotides read TGTGCCAGCAGCCCCGGACAGGGGGCTTGGACGGCCACTGAAGCTTTCTTT.

V gene TRBV5-1 combines with J gene TRBJ2-1, with a possible D match to TRBD2 (6 bases). Germline V gives CDR1 SGHRS, CDR2 YFSETQ. V was shortened by 4 bases and J by 2 bases, with 13 bases between the two germline ends. There are 15 residues in the CDR3. The DNA of the CDR3 is TGCGCCAGCAGCCTTAGCGGTGCCGCCTACAATGAGCAGTTCTTC. Its translation: CASSLSGAAYNEQFF.

The chain joins TRBV11-3 to TRBJ2-1; 7 bases are a match to TRBD1. Germline V gene lookup returns CDR1 SGHNT and CDR2 YENEEA. The length of the CDR3 is 16 residues. The V gene end was trimmed by 4 bases and the J gene end by 0 bases; junction bases not matched to a gene: 6. For the CDR3, the DNA is TGTGCCAGCAGCTCGACAGGGATCAGCTCCTACAATGAGCAGTTCTTC. Encoded protein: CASSSTGISSYNEQFF. The complete variable domain, with remaining parts taken from reference TRBV11-3 and TRBJ2-1, reads EAGVVQSPRYKIIEKKQPVAFWCNPISGHNTLYWYLQNLGQGPELLIRYENEEAVDDSQLPKDRFSAERLKGVDSTLKIQPAELGDSAVYLCASSSTGISSYNEQFFGPGTRLTVL.

V usage is TRBV6-6 and J usage is TRBJ2-2, with a tentative D call TRBD1 (7 bases). From germline, CDR1 is MNHNY and CDR2 SVGAGI (reference sequence). Deletions cut 2 bases from V and 1 base from J, with 11 bases between. The CDR3 consists of 16 residues. CDR3 in DNA: TGTGCCAGCAGTTACAGTCAGGGGGGGAACACCGGGGAGCTGTTTTTT. It encodes CASSYSQGGNTGELFF.

In this sample, this clone turned up a few times. The genes are TRBV7-6 and TRBJ2-7, with D unclear. Germline CDR1 SGHVS, CDR2 FNYEAQ. This CDR3 region has 12 residues. V was cut by 5 bases and J by 6 bases, with 11 bases left in between. The CDR3: CASSNRESEQYF. CDR3 sequence (DNA): TGTGCCAGCAGCAACCGAGAGAGCGAGCAGTACTTC.